This TCR beta chain comes out of a study of cytomegalovirus exposure and HLA in healthy donors (dated by TCRdb to 2017 to 2019). Regarding the research as a whole: An earlier analysis of 587 of the donors reported roughly 270 Gb of sequence data and 100 million to 140 million unique TCR beta sequences from around 200 million T cells. Approximately 300 gigabases of sequencing data and around 85 million unique TCR sequences made up an early release that covered approximately 700 HLA-typed donors. Of the approximately 400 genotyped donors, approximately 80% fell in the genetic ancestry cluster associated with self-reported Caucasian donors. The aim of the study was to test whether cataloging public T cell receptors could identify signatures of past pathogen exposure. The T cell repertoires of roughly 660 subjects were profiled by immunosequencing and related to cytomegalovirus serostatus. Besides the first cohort of more than 650 subjects, a separate validation cohort made up of 120 different subjects was used. The study combined high-throughput TCR immunosequencing, statistical association of individual TCRs with disease status, and machine learning to predict cytomegalovirus infection status. A later analysis re-analyzed previously published TCR beta repertoires from approximately 670 donors and added high-resolution HLA genotyping to study TCR occurrence patterns. The later analysis used no new phenotypic data to find candidate immune exposures, relying instead on TCR beta sequences and their occurrence across donors. An earlier analysis of some 600 of the donors applied high-throughput TCR beta sequencing to assess whether each TCR beta V gene segment acted as functional or pseudogenic. Alongside the repertoire data, information on donor age, sex, ethnicity and CMV serostatus was compiled. A later genetic analysis took genome-wide SNP genotypes for about three fifths of the 666 donors and used that subset as a discovery cohort. Every repertoire in the discovery cohort had been generated on one and the same sequencing platform. HLA typing included class I and class II loci at four-digit resolution. The number of donors typed differed by locus, with about 629-630 for A, B, C, DRB1 and DQB1, around 560 for DQA1, about 610 for DPA1, and around 430 for DPB1. Roughly five DR-DQ haplotypes were treated as single units for association and clustering because of strong linkage in the cohort. Across around 400 genotyped donors of the cohort, an average of 235,054 unique TCR beta nucleotide sequences per donor were sequenced, and 15% to 20% of those sequences were non-productive. What the work shows at the level of the full study, not this receptor alone: Specific HLA alleles were associated with about 17,000 TCR beta sequences at a false discovery rate of 0.05 in a later analysis. For the cohort, immune exposure information was limited to CMV serostatus. Because counts were too low, roughly 18 rarely observed V segments, including chromosome 9 orphons, were left out of the earlier analysis of 587 of the donors. Presence/absence analyses assumed roughly uniform sequencing depth across donors, an assumption that may not hold. In both the original and validation cohorts, the classifier was reported to diagnose cytomegalovirus status with high specificity and sensitivity. Because the 87-base-pair reads could not distinguish some IMGT-functional V segments, including TRBV6-2 and TRBV6-3, those segments were excluded. A cluster of highly shared sequence variants was judged likely to be a technical artifact of the sequencing pipeline. Broadly in line with IMGT annotations, most TCR beta V segments showed up in productive rearrangements about 87% or about 30% of the time in an earlier analysis of 450 to 600 of the donors. In vitro tests confirmed that three of the cytomegalovirus-associated TCR beta chains recognize cytomegalovirus antigens. While some public TCRs were present in many individuals, most TCR sequences turned up only very rarely across donors. A further reported finding was that TCR beta sequences accurately predicted the HLA-A and HLA-B alleles for most subjects in the first cohort. According to the authors, the approach could potentially be generalized to other disease states and immunological phenotypes. The cohort was sequenced for TCR beta chains only, and without alpha or paired-chain data the features that could be detected were limited. The study gave a list of roughly 150 TCR beta chains associated with cytomegalovirus. When HLA alleles, especially DR and DQ, strongly co-occurred, attributing TCR associations to individual alleles was difficult. In a later analysis, HLA-associated TCR beta chains were found to be more clonally expanded and to have lower generation probabilities than equally common non-associated chains. A later analysis found that most CMV-associated TCR beta chains appeared HLA-restricted, with HLA associations seemingly driven largely by CMV exposure. According to a later analysis, parvovirus B19, influenza, CMV and Epstein-Barr virus appeared linked to several top co-occurrence clusters. An association between a missense DCLRE1C variant and V-gene and J-gene trimming of TCR beta chains was found in a later genetic analysis and replicated in an independent cohort. According to a later analysis, TCR association rates differed among HLA loci, with DRB1 alleles showing the most associated TCRs and HLA-C alleles showing the fewest. Correlated functional status among segregating V segments might be attributable to linkage disequilibrium, but an unknown experimental factor could not be ruled out. HLA typing was unavailable for some donors at each locus, so association tests used only the typed subset. Compared with the roughly 670-donor mean, donors in an Asian-associated ancestry cluster had fewer N-insertions in productive TCRs, according to a later genetic analysis.

As for this clone: The antigen it binds to is not known. No base-level quality is on record; no much larger clone is a single base apart.

The cohort comprised 666 healthy bone marrow donors. At the time of sampling, all cohort members were nominally healthy, though unrecorded immune exposures were likely present. The donor was CMV seronegative and belonged to the group of 352 seronegative cohort members. A peripheral blood sample was provided by each donor, and peripheral blood mononuclear cells were used for TCR beta sequencing. The Qiagen DNeasy Blood Extraction Kit was used to extract genomic DNA from the blood cell samples. Library preparation was by the immunoSEQ multiplex PCR assay. For the multiplex PCR, a mixture combining 60 forward primers for TCR Vbeta segments and 13 reverse primers for TCR Jbeta segments was used. Amplification of the CDR3 region of rearranged TCR beta genes was performed with a multiplex PCR assay on genomic DNA. On the Illumina HiSeq System, the amplified TCR beta libraries were sequenced as 87-base-pair reads. From the authors' description of their analysis: In a later analysis, some 80 million unique TCR beta chains were counted across the approximately 620 repertoires, and approximately 11 million of these chains were shared by at least two donors. Raw reads were error-corrected and collapsed into unique sequences with a nearest-neighbor algorithm that merged closely related sequences to remove PCR and sequencing errors. To assign V, D and J gene segments, CDR3 sequences were aligned to IMGT reference sequences. For a sequence to be retained, a match of at least six nucleotides was required to both a V gene segment and a J gene segment. Rearrangements were classified as productive when the CDR3 lacked stop codons and remained in frame with V and J, and all other rearrangements were classified as non-productive. Following IMGT convention, CDR3 was defined as the stretch from the second conserved V-encoded cysteine up to the conserved J-encoded phenylalanine. The earlier analysis of some 540 of the donors excluded any sequence lacking an unambiguous match to a single V gene segment. In an earlier analysis of about 590 of the donors, a V segment was called functional when productive rearrangements were above 56.7%, and segregating when the standard deviation between donors exceeded 5%. A statistical classification framework was built to diagnose cytomegalovirus status from the catalog of TCR beta chain sequences. In a later analysis, TCR nucleotide sequences were compared against IMGT/GENE-DB human TR gene sequences so that V and J genes could be assigned. In a later analysis, CDR3 sequences and most-parsimonious VDJ recombination scenarios were assigned using the TCRdist pipeline. A later analysis defined each TCR beta chain by its CDR3 amino acid sequence plus V-gene family, and excluded reads lacking a unique V-gene family. In a later analysis, approximately 640 highly shared, low-generation-probability nucleotide sequences were removed to address suspected cross-contamination and a sequencing artifact. A later analysis calculated a clonal expansion index for each public chain from normalized within-repertoire ranks of inferred template counts. In a later analysis, generation probabilities were computed with a VDJ recombination model fitted to out-of-frame rearrangements, and the resulting probabilities were checked against IGoR. In a later analysis, hypergeometric tests were used to score TCR-TCR, TCR-HLA and TCR-CMV co-occurrence, with a repertoire-size bias correction applied to TCR pairs. In a later analysis, false discovery rates were estimated by permuting HLA or CMV assignments 20 times. A later analysis grouped co-occurring TCRs with DBSCAN, adding TCRdist sequence similarity when clustering within HLA-allele-positive subsets. Repertoires with fewer than 30,000 or more than 120,000 public chains, plus five repertoires with anomalous nucleotide sharing, were excluded from co-occurrence clustering. This is the immuneACCESS table as TCRdb keeps it, with only in-frame sequences that have V and J called. A part of the clones is gone; compared with another copy, unresolved V genes explain less than half, and the rest is unexplained. Clone size and V and J calls were adopted from that table, with D and trimming inferred from the DNA. Counted in this sample were roughly 200,000 clones; roughly four fifths of them appeared once. Roughly 1.5% of the sample rests with the top ten.

The CDR3 goes from the cysteine to the phenylalanine over 16 residues. CDR3 DNA only is kept here, 48 bases in frame from base 1. The rearranged chain carries TRBV21-1 and TRBJ1-1; the table's D gene call, TRBD1, was not cross checked with the DNA. TRBV21-1 is a pseudogene segment. This receptor was taken from a man over 45 in good health and CMV-seronegative. The sequenced sample consisted of PBMCs. CDR3 region: CASSKFGQAEKSEAFF. The nucleotide sequence is TGTGCCAGCAGCAAATTTGGCCAGGCCGAGAAGTCTGAAGCTTTCTTT.